This T cell receptor (beta chain) emerged from a study of blood T cell repertoires in COVID-19. Across the study: In each case, the material was cDNA or gDNA derived from T cells, B-cell-depleted T cells, or PBMCs.

Clinical history reported by participants formed the basis on which cohorts were assigned. This CDR3 has 13 amino acids. Trimming took 2 bases from V and 3 from J, leaving 8 bases between them. Germline CDR1 reads LGHNA; CDR2 reads YNFKEQ. Here immunoSEQ multiplex PCR was the method, and the copy in TCRdb shows in-frame clones only, minus some. The table has roughly 250,000 clones, around nine tenths seen once. Sequencing was performed on PBMCs or T cells enriched from blood (not recorded which). The origin of this receptor is a woman aged 45 to 65 who had recovered from COVID-19. The rearrangement uses TRBV4-2 and TRBJ2-7; D is perhaps TRBD1 (6 bases). The CDR3 reads CASSQQGSYEQYF. The CDR3 DNA sequence: TGTGCCAGCAGCCAACAGGGGAGCTACGAGCAGTACTTC.